This T cell receptor beta chain was documented in a study of blood T cell repertoires in COVID-19 (dated by TCRdb to 2020 to 2022). With respect to the entire study: Collaborator samples came from the United States, Italy and Spain and covered acute and convalescent phases of COVID-19. Samples were obtained from the ongoing ImmuneRACE study (first 160 participants) and from over a thousand subjects provided by 6 global collaborators. Where available, HLA class I and class II types were taken from metadata supplied by the sample provider and were not determined by assay-based typing. Subjects who had been exposed to COVID-19, were actively infected with it, or had recovered from it provided the deeply sampled blood TCRbeta repertoires that made up the dataset. The material from the prospective study consisted of cDNA or gDNA derived from T cells, B-cell-depleted T cells, or PBMCs. Nearly every sample came with metadata listing a de-identified subject ID, COVID-19 status, age in years and sex. A freely available public database, intended as a resource for researchers studying the immune response to SARS-CoV-2, is where the repertoires were released.

The CDR3 covers 16 residues, taking in both the cysteine and the phenylalanine. The kept DNA is CDR3 alone, 48 bases in frame from the first base. Clipping removes 3 bases from V and 6 bases from J, with 10 as the unmatched junction base count. CDR1 is given as SGDLS and CDR2 as YYNGEE, both from the germline V gene. The full study reports these points: The quantity of clinical and demographic metadata differed by source and by participant and was supplied without curation.

The immunoSEQ Assay, a bias-controlled multiplex PCR, was used to amplify TCRbeta CDR3 regions from genomic DNA. Per the authors' processing: The number of nucleated cells in each sample was estimated by amplification of reference gene primers within the assay. Sequence reads were collapsed and filtered to measure the absolute abundance of every unique TCRbeta CDR3 rearrangement. For each sample, productive Simpson clonality was calculated by taking the square root of Simpson's diversity index across productive rearrangements. The clones in this table, taken by TCRdb from immuneACCESS, are in-frame only. Not every clone is retained; where verified, under half of the shortfall comes from an unresolved V gene, and the cause of the rest is unknown. V, J and clone size are taken as reported in that table, and D and trimming were inferred from the DNA itself. The sample records 200,000 to 250,000 clones, roughly 90% of which are singletons. Clones ranked in the top ten supply 2.2% of the sample.

A word on this clone: Its target antigen remains unknown. No much larger clone exists at a distance of one base, and base qualities are not known.

The collaborating institutions used their own protocols to collect whole blood in K2EDTA tubes. For TCRbeta analysis, collaborator samples were shipped as frozen whole blood, as isolated PBMCs, or as DNA extracted from either sample type. The sample was peripheral blood. The V and J genes are TRBV9 and TRBJ2-7; TRBD1 fits 12 bases in the junction. This receptor was identified in a woman aged 50 to 65 with acute or convalescent COVID-19. The DNA sequence is given as TGTGCCAGCAGCGGGGTTCCGGGACAGGGGGCGCGCGAGCAGTACTTC. Its protein is CASSGVPGQGAREQYF.